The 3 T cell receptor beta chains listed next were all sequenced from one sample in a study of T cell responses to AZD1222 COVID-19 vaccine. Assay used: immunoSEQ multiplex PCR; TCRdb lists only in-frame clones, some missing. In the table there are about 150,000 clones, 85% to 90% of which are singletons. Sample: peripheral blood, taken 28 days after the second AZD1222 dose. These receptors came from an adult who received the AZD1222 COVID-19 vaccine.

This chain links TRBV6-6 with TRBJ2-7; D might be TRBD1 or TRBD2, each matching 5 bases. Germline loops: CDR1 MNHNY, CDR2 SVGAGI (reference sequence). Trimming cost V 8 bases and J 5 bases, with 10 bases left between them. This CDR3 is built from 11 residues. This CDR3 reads CASGRGDEQYF. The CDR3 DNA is TGTGCCAGCGGACGGGGCGACGAGCAGTACTTC.

The CDR3 region has the DNA TGTGCCAGTAGTATCCAGGGAGGGCCCTACGAGCAGTACTTC. This translates into CASSIQGGPYEQYF. V gene TRBV19 combines with J gene TRBJ2-7, with 7 bases matching TRBD2. After removal of 3 bases from V and 2 bases from J, the junction contained 4 bases not matched to a gene. The V gene's germline CDR1 is LNHDA and CDR2 SQIVND (reference sequence). This CDR3 is 14 amino acids long. Drawing the rest from reference TRBV19 and TRBJ2-7, the complete variable domain is DGGITQSPKYLFRKEGQNVTLSCEQNLNHDAMYWYRQDPGQGLRLIYYSQIVNDFQKGDIAEGYSVSREKKESFPLTVTSAQKNPTAFYLCASSIQGGPYEQYFGPGTRLTVT.

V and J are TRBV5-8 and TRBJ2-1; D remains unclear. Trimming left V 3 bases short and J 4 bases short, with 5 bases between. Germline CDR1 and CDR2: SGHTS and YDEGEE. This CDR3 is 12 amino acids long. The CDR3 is CASSSLYNEQFF. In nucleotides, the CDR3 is TGTGCCAGCAGCTCATTATACAATGAGCAGTTCTTC.